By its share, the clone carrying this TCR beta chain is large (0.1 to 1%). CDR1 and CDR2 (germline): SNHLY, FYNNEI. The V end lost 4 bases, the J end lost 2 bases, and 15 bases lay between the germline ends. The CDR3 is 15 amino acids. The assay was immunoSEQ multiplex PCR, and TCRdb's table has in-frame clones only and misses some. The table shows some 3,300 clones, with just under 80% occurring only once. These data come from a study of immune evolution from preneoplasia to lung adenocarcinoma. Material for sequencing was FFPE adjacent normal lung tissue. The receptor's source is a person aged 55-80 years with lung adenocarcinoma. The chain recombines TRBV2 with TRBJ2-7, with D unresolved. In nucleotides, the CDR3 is TGTGCCAGCAGTGTGGTGACGACTCGGACCTACGAGCAGTACTTC. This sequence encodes CASSVVTTRTYEQYF.